Listed below are T cell receptor beta chains from one sample, sequenced in a study of blood T cell repertoires in COVID-19. Produced via immunoSEQ multiplex PCR; TCRdb's table is partial and in-frame only. This table has a few hundred thousand clones, around 87% appearing once. Specimen: PBMCs or T cells enriched from blood (not recorded which). The source of these receptors is a man aged 18 to 29 who had recovered from COVID-19. CDR3s include the opening cysteine and the closing phenylalanine or tryptophan. A D gene is named only where the DNA matches it firmly. The size entry is marked missing in some rows and otherwise reads once, few, many or a size class.

j_gene: TRBJ2-1
abundance: -
len: 16
v_gene: TRBV5-6
d_gene: -
CDR3nt: TGTGCCAGCAGCTTGTCTATCTTGGGGGCGAGGGATGAGCAGTTCTTC
CDR3aa: CASSLSILGARDEQFF

j_gene: TRBJ2-7
abundance: -
len: 14
v_gene: TRBV6-5
d_gene: -
CDR3nt: TGTGCCAGCAGTTACCGGTTCTATTCCTACGAGCAGTACTTC
CDR3aa: CASSYRFYSYEQYF

j_gene: TRBJ2-7
abundance: -
len: 15
v_gene: TRBV11-3
d_gene: -
CDR3nt: TGTGCCAGCAGCTCATTTCTCGGACACTCCTACGAGCAGTACTTC
CDR3aa: CASSSFLGHSYEQYF

j_gene: TRBJ2-2
abundance: -
len: 13
v_gene: TRBV27
d_gene: -
CDR3nt: TGTGCCAGCAGTTATGCGGCAAGCGGGGAGCTGTTTTTT
CDR3aa: CASSYAASGELFF

j_gene: TRBJ2-1
abundance: -
len: 14
v_gene: TRBV7-9
d_gene: -
CDR3nt: TGTGCCAGCAGCGCAACCGGGAGCATCAATGAGCAGTTCTTC
CDR3aa: CASSATGSINEQFF

j_gene: TRBJ1-4
abundance: -
len: 14
v_gene: TRBV10-1
d_gene: TRBD1
CDR3nt: TGCGCCAGCAGTGAAGACAGGGGGGCCGTAAAACTGTTTTTT
CDR3aa: CASSEDRGAVKLFF

j_gene: TRBJ2-1
abundance: -
len: 15
v_gene: TRBV10-3
d_gene: TRBD2
CDR3nt: TGTGCCATCGGGGGGAGGGGCATGACGTACAATGAGCAGTTCTTC
CDR3aa: CAIGGRGMTYNEQFF

j_gene: TRBJ2-7
abundance: once
len: 13
v_gene: TRBV19
d_gene: TRBD2
CDR3nt: TGTGCCAGTAGATGGGCGGGAGCGGCCGAGCAGTACTTC
CDR3aa: CASRWAGAAEQYF

j_gene: TRBJ2-3
abundance: -
len: 14
v_gene: TRBV27
d_gene: TRBD2
CDR3nt: TGTGCCAGCAGTTTTAGCGGGAGTGGGGATACGCAGTATTTT
CDR3aa: CASSFSGSGDTQYF

j_gene: TRBJ2-1
abundance: -
len: 16
v_gene: TRBV19
d_gene: TRBD2
CDR3nt: TGTGCCAGTAGTATTTCCGCGGGGGGGATTTACAATGAGCAGTTCTTC
CDR3aa: CASSISAGGIYNEQFF

j_gene: TRBJ1-3
abundance: -
len: 15
v_gene: TRBV24-1
d_gene: -
CDR3nt: TGTGCCACCAGTGATTCCGCAGGGGCTGGAAACACCATATATTTT
CDR3aa: CATSDSAGAGNTIYF

j_gene: TRBJ1-1
abundance: -
len: 12
v_gene: TRBV29-1
d_gene: TRBD1
CDR3nt: TGCAGCGTTGGACAGGGGCCGACTGAAGCTTTCTTT
CDR3aa: CSVGQGPTEAFF

j_gene: TRBJ1-1
abundance: -
len: 13
v_gene: TRBV11-2
d_gene: -
CDR3nt: TGTGCCAGCAGCTTAGGCGGTCCCCCTGAAGCTTTCTTT
CDR3aa: CASSLGGPPEAFF

j_gene: TRBJ1-1
abundance: -
len: 13
v_gene: TRBV14
d_gene: -
CDR3nt: TGTGCCAGCAGCCAAGGGCGGCGGACTGAAGCTTTCTTT
CDR3aa: CASSQGRRTEAFF

j_gene: TRBJ2-5
abundance: -
len: 13
v_gene: TRBV7-3
d_gene: TRBD2
CDR3nt: TGTGCCAGCAGCTTAACCGGGGGGGAGACCCAGTACTTC
CDR3aa: CASSLTGGETQYF

j_gene: TRBJ1-4
abundance: -
len: 13
v_gene: TRBV29-1
d_gene: TRBD1
CDR3nt: TGCAGCGTTGGGGGACAGGGTGGGGAAAAACTGTTTTTT
CDR3aa: CSVGGQGGEKLFF

j_gene: TRBJ2-5
abundance: -
len: 16
v_gene: TRBV4-3
d_gene: -
CDR3nt: TGCGCCAGCAGCCAAGATCTTGGGGGCCGCCAAGAGACCCAGTACTTC
CDR3aa: CASSQDLGGRQETQYF

j_gene: TRBJ1-5
abundance: -
len: 15
v_gene: TRBV2
d_gene: -
CDR3nt: TGTGCCAGCACTAGGGGGACATATAGCAATCAGCCCCAGCATTTT
CDR3aa: CASTRGTYSNQPQHF

j_gene: TRBJ1-1
abundance: -
len: 14
v_gene: TRBV6-5
d_gene: TRBD1
CDR3nt: TGTGCCAGCAGCTCCACAGGGGGCCTCACTGAAGCTTTCTTT
CDR3aa: CASSSTGGLTEAFF

j_gene: TRBJ2-1
abundance: once
len: 13
v_gene: TRBV28
d_gene: -
CDR3nt: TGTGCCAGCAGTTTTGGACTTTACAATGAGCAGTTCTTC
CDR3aa: CASSFGLYNEQFF

j_gene: TRBJ1-1
abundance: -
len: 15
v_gene: TRBV5-1
d_gene: -
CDR3nt: TGCGCCAGCAGCTTGACAGGGACCATGAACACTGAAGCTTTCTTT
CDR3aa: CASSLTGTMNTEAFF

j_gene: TRBJ2-7
abundance: -
len: 11
v_gene: TRBV21-1
d_gene: -
CDR3nt: TGTGCCAGCAGCAAGTCGGGGGAGCAGTACTTC
CDR3aa: CASSKSGEQYF

j_gene: TRBJ2-1
abundance: few
len: 13
v_gene: TRBV19
d_gene: TRBD1
CDR3nt: TGTGCCAGTAGTTATACAGGGGGAAATGAGCAGTTCTTC
CDR3aa: CASSYTGGNEQFF

j_gene: TRBJ2-1
abundance: -
len: 11
v_gene: TRBV3-1/TRBV3-2
d_gene: -
CDR3nt: TGTGCCAGCAGCCAGTACGGTGAGCAGTTCTTC
CDR3aa: CASSQYGEQFF

j_gene: TRBJ1-1
abundance: -
len: 12
v_gene: TRBV28
d_gene: -
CDR3nt: TGTGCCAGCAACCTAGGGGGCACTGAAGCTTTCTTT
CDR3aa: CASNLGGTEAFF